The rows below give T cell receptor beta chains drawn from one sample of a study of blood T cell repertoires in COVID-19. Sequencing used immunoSEQ multiplex PCR; TCRdb keeps in-frame clones, though not all of them. The table lists 300,000 to 400,000 clones, more than 85% of them singletons. Sequences were obtained from PBMCs or T cells enriched from blood (not recorded which). These receptors all come from a woman aged 25 to 39 who had been exposed to COVID-19. Both conserved end residues are part of each CDR3. D genes are given only for firm matches. A clone size is listed for some rows: how often the clone was seen (once, few, many), or a class if it is expanded.

V	size	J	D	DNA	CDR3
TRBV29-1	-	TRBJ2-3	-	TGCAGCGTTGTAAGGGGAGGAGATACGCAGTATTTT	CSVVRGGDTQYF
TRBV7-2	-	TRBJ2-3	TRBD2	TGTGCCAGCAGCAACCGACTAGCGGGAAATACAGATACGCAGTATTTT	CASSNRLAGNTDTQYF
TRBV19	once	TRBJ1-2	-	TGTGCCAGTAGAGGCACCCCCGGGGGCTACACCTTC	CASRGTPGGYTF
TRBV30	-	TRBJ1-5	TRBD1	TGTGCCTGGAGAGAACAGGGGGCAACAAGCAATCAGCCCCAGCATTTT	CAWREQGATSNQPQHF
TRBV27	-	TRBJ2-5	-	TGTGCCAGCAGTTTAATGGGGCGAGAGACCCAGTACTTC	CASSLMGRETQYF
TRBV11-2	few	TRBJ1-1	-	TGTGCCAGCAGCTTAGGGCCAGGGACACCGTTGAACACTGAAGCTTTCTTT	CASSLGPGTPLNTEAFF
TRBV18	-	TRBJ1-3	TRBD1	TGTGCCAGCTCACCAGAGGACAGGGGAGGTCACGGAAACACCATATATTTT	CASSPEDRGGHGNTIYF
TRBV6-2/TRBV6-3	-	TRBJ1-2	-	TGTGCCAGCAGTTACCGGGACGGACAGATCTATGGCTACACCTTC	CASSYRDGQIYGYTF
TRBV29-1	-	TRBJ1-2	-	TGCAGCGTCAACGGAAAGGGAGGGACCTATGGCTACACCTTC	CSVNGKGGTYGYTF
TRBV5-4	-	TRBJ2-3	-	TGTGCCAGCAGTTCGACTAGGAGCGGTACGCAGTATTTT	CASSSTRSGTQYF
TRBV27	-	TRBJ2-7	-	TGTGCCAGCAACCCACTTGGAGACCACTACGAGCAGTACTTC	CASNPLGDHYEQYF
TRBV19	-	TRBJ2-1	TRBD1	TGTGCCAGTAGACAGAACAGGGGAAAATACAATGAGCAGTTCTTC	CASRQNRGKYNEQFF
TRBV7-2	-	TRBJ1-2	-	TGTGCCAGCAGCCCAGGGATGGGTAACTATGGCTACACCTTC	CASSPGMGNYGYTF
TRBV9	-	TRBJ1-1	TRBD1	TGTGCCAGCAGCGTAGAAGGGACAGTGAACACTGAAGCTTTCTTT	CASSVEGTVNTEAFF
TRBV4-1	once	TRBJ1-2	-	TGCGCCAGCAGCCAATCCACAGGATCCTACTATGGCTACACCTTC	CASSQSTGSYYGYTF